This T cell receptor (beta chain) was documented in a study of cytomegalovirus exposure and HLA in healthy donors. Across the study: T cells numbering about 200 million yielded roughly 120 million unique TCR beta sequences in an earlier analysis. Study-level results: It was 150 to 200 TCR beta chains that were listed as cytomegalovirus-associated.

The CDR3 sequence is 16 residues long. V dropped 4 bases and J dropped 4; count of bases not matched to a gene: 10. Germline CDR1 reads SGHRS; CDR2 reads YFSETQ. As regards this clone: Antigen specificity is unknown.

The primer mix had 60 Vbeta and 13 Jbeta primers. Sequenced by immunoSEQ multiplex PCR; TCRdb stores in-frame clones only, minus some. This sample has just under 70,000 clones, with over 75% found just once. The chain uses TRBV5-1 and TRBJ1-2; 10 bases match TRBD1. This clonotype originated in a human donor in good health. What was sequenced was PBMCs. CDR3 amino acids: CASSEGDRGVSYGYTF. CDR3 nucleotide sequence: TGCGCCAGCAGCGAGGGGGACAGGGGAGTAAGCTATGGCTACACCTTC.